Below, 11 T cell receptor beta chains from the same sample are listed, as sequenced in a study of cytomegalovirus exposure and HLA in healthy donors. Libraries were prepared by immunoSEQ multiplex PCR; TCRdb keeps only in-frame clonotypes and omits some of them. The sample holds some 250,000 clones, about 92% seen once. The sequencing input was PBMCs. The receptors originated from a woman aged 30 to 39 in good health and CMV-seronegative.

The J gene is TRBJ2-2, the V gene TRBV4-3; weak D call: TRBD1 (5 bases). Germline V CDR1 and CDR2: LGHNA, YSLEER. CDR3 size: 15 residues. V lost 0 bases and J lost 1, with 6 bases in between. The CDR3 DNA sequence: TGCGCCAGCAGCCAAGACAGGGTGAACACCGGGGAGCTGTTTTTT. It codes for CASSQDRVNTGELFF.

The rearrangement joins TRBV11-2 to TRBJ2-7; D is unclear. Per germline, CDR1 SGHAT and CDR2 FQNNGV. V lost 1 base to trimming and J lost 7 bases, with 8 bases between them. CDR3 size: 12 residues. The DNA of the CDR3 is TGTGCCAGCAGCTTAGTAGGTTTGGAGCAGTACTTC. This encodes CASSLVGLEQYF.

This chain joins TRBV5-1 and TRBJ2-7; D is perhaps TRBD1 or TRBD2 (5 bases each). Germline CDR1 is SGHRS and CDR2 is YFSETQ. The CDR3 contains 13 residues. The ends were cut back, 4 bases at V and 3 bases at J, with 11 bases in the middle. CDR3 in DNA: TGCGCCAGCAGCCCCGGGGCGGACTACGAGCAGTACTTC. Its protein is CASSPGADYEQYF.

The chain employs TRBV29-1 and TRBJ1-2; D ambiguous. Germline values: CDR1 SQVTM, CDR2 ANQGSEA. The ends were cut back, 1 base at V and 13 bases at J, with 7 bases in the middle. This CDR3 has 9 amino acids. As DNA, the CDR3 is TGCAGCGTTGAAGGCGGGTCCACCTTC. Protein: CSVEGGSTF.

The rearrangement uses TRBV6-5 and TRBJ1-1, with D uncertain. Germline lookup yields CDR1 MNHEY and CDR2 SVGAGI. V lost 6 bases and J 8 bases, leaving 13 bases between the germline ends. The CDR3 covers 12 residues. CDR3 in amino acids: CASSPGGLEAFF. The CDR3 DNA follows: TGTGCCAGCAGCCCGGGAGGGCTCGAAGCTTTCTTT.

V is TRBV2 and J is TRBJ2-4; tentatively, D is TRBD1 (6 bases). Germline CDR1 SNHLY, CDR2 FYNNEI. This CDR3 comprises 14 residues. CDR3 sequence (DNA): TGTGCATCGTCTGGGGGCCTAGCCAAAAACATTCAGTACTTC. Protein: CASSGGLAKNIQYF.

The chain couples TRBV27 to TRBJ1-4; D is perhaps TRBD1 (6 bases). The length of the CDR3 is 15 residues. V shed 2 bases and J shed 10 bases, with 17 bases lying between them. The V gene's germline CDR1 is MNHEY and CDR2 SMNVEV (reference sequence). The CDR3 DNA follows: TGTGCCAGCAGTTTAGCGACAGGTCGGGGGGTAAAACTGTTTTTT. Translation gives CASSLATGRGVKLFF. Complete variable domain (other parts from reference TRBV27 and TRBJ1-4): EAQVTQNPRYLITVTGKKLTVTCSQNMNHEYMSWYRQDPGLGLRQIYYSMNVEVTDKGDVPEGYKVSRKEKRNFPLILESPSPNQTSLYFCASSLATGRGVKLFFGSGTQLSVL.

This chain links TRBV7-9 with TRBJ2-5, with D uncertain. Germline V lookup: CDR1 SEHNR, CDR2 FQNEAQ (reference sequence). The length of the CDR3 is 11 residues. V lost 8 bases and J lost 7, with 11 bases in between. The CDR3 nucleotides read TGTGCCAGCTCATCAGCAGCGACCCAGTACTTC. This codes for CASSSAATQYF.

The CDR3: CASSQGLGQSSGNTIYF. The CDR3 bases are TGTGCCAGCAGCCAAGGATTAGGACAGAGCTCTGGAAACACCATATATTTT. The chain combines TRBV4-2 with TRBJ1-3, with a tentative D call TRBD1 (6 bases). Trimming took off 1 base at V and 0 bases at J, with 13 bases between the two ends. Germline V gene lookup returns CDR1 LGHNA and CDR2 YNFKEQ. The CDR3 runs 17 residues.

V and J are TRBV2 and TRBJ2-2, with D maybe TRBD2 (5 bases). The CDR3 sequence is 15 residues long. Looked up from germline, CDR1 is SNHLY and CDR2 is FYNNEI. V lost 11 bases, J lost 4 bases, and 20 bases lay in between. The CDR3 DNA reads TGTGCCTCTCGGGCGGTCCTAGCTTCCACCGGGGAGCTGTTTTTT. It is translated as CASRAVLASTGELFF.

The chain uses TRBV9 and TRBJ1-5; D may be TRBD1 (5 bases). Trimming took off 0 bases at V and 3 bases at J, with 10 bases between the two ends. Germline lookup yields CDR1 SGDLS and CDR2 YYNGEE. This CDR3 is built from 15 residues. CDR3 bases: TGTGCCAGCAGCGTAGATTCGGGGACCAATCAGCCCCAGCATTTT. It yields the protein CASSVDSGTNQPQHF.